The 15 T cell receptor beta chains presented below share a single source sample, sequenced in a study of shared clonotypes between healthy human individuals. Profiling relied on immunoSEQ multiplex PCR, and the TCRdb table lists in-frame clones only, not all of them. The top ten clones hold roughly 12% of a sample with about 490,000 clones, roughly 85% of them seen once. The sample comprised PBMCs. Every receptor here comes from a woman aged 35 to 49 in good health. Some clones in this sample may be carry-over from other donors' samples.

The chain uses TRBV19 and TRBJ1-2; D not resolved. This CDR3 is 14 amino acids long. Germline CDR1 is LNHDA and CDR2 is SQIVND (reference sequence). Trimming stripped 7 bases from V and 7 bases from J, with 19 bases between. The CDR3 DNA reads TGTGCCAGTACCCCGACTGCGGGCGTCAGTGGCTACACCTTC. Translation gives CASTPTAGVSGYTF.

The chain combines TRBV7-2 with TRBJ2-4, with TRBD1 identical over 7 bases. CDR1 and CDR2 from the germline V gene are SGHTA and FQGNSA. The CDR3 is made up of 14 amino acids. V lost 5 bases to trimming and J lost 6 bases; unmatched junction nucleotides: 7. The CDR3 here is CASSLDRAPNIQYF. The CDR3, as DNA: TGTGCCAGCAGCCTCGACAGGGCGCCAAACATTCAGTACTTC. The whole variable domain, remainder taken from reference TRBV7-2 and TRBJ2-4, is GAGVSQSPSNKVTEKGKDVELRCDPISGHTALYWYRQSLGQGLEFLIYFQGNSAPDKSGLPSDRFSAERTGGSVSTLTIQRTQQEDSAVYLCASSLDRAPNIQYFGAGTRLSVL.

This clone was seen more than once but under ten times. The genes are TRBV5-1 and TRBJ1-5; a possible D gene is TRBD1 (6 bases). Germline CDR1 and CDR2: SGHRS and YFSETQ. The CDR3 runs 13 residues. V lost 3 bases and J lost 5, with 9 bases in between. CDR3 sequence (DNA): TGCGCCAGCAGCTGGACAGTTGATCAGCCCCAGCATTTT. It encodes CASSWTVDQPQHF.

J is TRBJ2-1 and V is TRBV30, with 11 bases lining up with TRBD1. J was trimmed by 10 bases and V by 3 bases; bases with no gene match: 5. The CDR3 runs 13 residues. The germline CDR1 and CDR2 sequences are GTSNPN and SVGIG (reference sequence). As DNA, the CDR3 is TGTGCCTGGAGCGCGGGACAGGGGGGCGAGCAGTTCTTC. Its protein product is CAWSAGQGGEQFF.

The genes are TRBV5-4 and TRBJ2-1; 8 bases match TRBD2. Germline trimming cut 4 bases from V and 3 bases from J; bases unmatched to any gene: 12. The CDR3 has 17 amino acids. From germline, CDR1 is SGHNT and CDR2 YYREEE (reference sequence). The CDR3 loop reads CASSMPYSGSVYNEQFF. In DNA, the CDR3 is TGTGCCAGCAGCATGCCGTACAGCGGGAGCGTCTACAATGAGCAGTTCTTC.

The chain carries TRBV7-9 and TRBJ1-1; D is possibly TRBD1 (6 bases). Germline values: CDR1 SEHNR, CDR2 FQNEAQ (reference sequence). V was cut by 5 bases and J by 4 bases, with 14 bases left in between. The CDR3 loop spans 14 amino acids. In DNA form, the CDR3 reads TGTGCCAGCAGCCCGACAGGTTTTGGCACTGAAGCTTTCTTT. Protein product: CASSPTGFGTEAFF.

The genes are TRBV10-1 and TRBJ2-2; no clear D gene. Trimming took 2 bases from V and 4 from J, leaving 5 bases between them. The V gene's germline CDR1 is WNHNN and CDR2 SYGVQD (reference sequence). The CDR3 loop spans 13 amino acids. The CDR3: CASSEQSTGELFF. The CDR3 coding sequence is TGCGCCAGCAGTGAGCAGAGCACCGGGGAGCTGTTTTTT.

This clone was seen once. The chain employs TRBV28 and TRBJ1-2; D gene ambiguous. CDR1 and CDR2 from the germline V gene are MDHEN and SYDVKM. V shed 4 bases and J shed 3 bases, with 9 bases lying between them. CDR3 length: 13 amino acids. CDR3 sequence (DNA): TGTGCCAGCAGTTGGAATCCAGACTATGGCTACACCTTC. Protein sequence: CASSWNPDYGYTF.

The chain employs TRBV28 and TRBJ2-1; the D gene is possibly TRBD2 (6 bases). Germline V gene lookup returns CDR1 MDHEN and CDR2 SYDVKM. V lost 8 bases and J 13 bases, leaving 15 bases between the germline ends. CDR3 length equals 11 residues. CDR3 sequence reads: CASDSGTVQFF. CDR3 coding DNA: TGTGCCAGCGATTCCGGGACTGTACAGTTCTTC.

This clone has only a few counts. This chain connects TRBV30 to TRBJ1-5, with 9 bases identical to TRBD1. Germline loops: CDR1 GTSNPN, CDR2 SVGIG (reference sequence). The CDR3 totals 19 residues. Trimming at V came to 2 bases and at J to 2 bases, leaving 16 bases not matched to a gene. The CDR3 reads CAWSLRDRVSDIGNQPQHF. CDR3 sequence (DNA): TGTGCCTGGAGTCTTCGGGACAGGGTATCGGATATAGGCAATCAGCCCCAGCATTTT. Together with reference TRBV30 and TRBJ1-5, the CDR3 gives the full variable domain: SQTIHQWPATLVQPVGSPLSLECTVEGTSNPNLYWYRQAAGRGLQLLFYSVGIGQISSEVPQNLSASRPQDRQFILSSKKLLLSDSGFYLCAWSLRDRVSDIGNQPQHFGDGTRLSIL.

The V gene is TRBV28, the J gene TRBJ2-1, with D perhaps assigned TRBD1 or TRBD2 (6 bases each). The CDR3 covers 15 residues. With 5 bases removed from V and 9 bases from J, the gap between germline ends came to 20 bases. Germline V lookup: CDR1 MDHEN, CDR2 SYDVKM. As DNA, the CDR3 is TGTGCCAGCAGTACATCGGGGGCGGGTACCAGTGAGCAGTTCTTC. Its translation is CASSTSGAGTSEQFF.

As DNA, the CDR3 is TGTGCCAGCAGTTCGCTCGCGGACAGGGGTGGAAACACCATATATTTT. This sequence encodes CASSSLADRGGNTIYF. V and J are TRBV27 and TRBJ1-3; the match to TRBD1 covers 9 bases. J was trimmed by 3 bases and V by 4 bases; bases with no gene match: 7. CDR3 size: 16 residues. CDR1 and CDR2 from the germline V gene are MNHEY and SMNVEV (reference sequence).

This chain uses TRBV6-1 with TRBJ2-1, with 8 bases that match TRBD1. The CDR3 runs to 14 residues. The germline gives CDR1 MNHNS, CDR2 SASEGT. The ends lost 7 bases at V and 3 bases at J; junction bases unmatched: 5. The CDR3 nucleotides read TGTGCCAGCACCGAGGACAGGGACTACAATGAGCAGTTCTTC. Residues: CASTEDRDYNEQFF.

This chain uses TRBV28 with TRBJ2-3, with a weak D call TRBD1 (6 bases). Germline lookup yields CDR1 MDHEN and CDR2 SYDVKM. The CDR3 has 13 amino acids. Trimming removed 3 bases at V and 6 bases at J, with 10 bases between. In nucleotides, the CDR3 is TGTGCCAGCAGTTTCGGGACATGGGATACGCAGTATTTT. It encodes CASSFGTWDTQYF.

This rearrangement joins TRBV30 to TRBJ2-7; unclear D gene. Germline loops: CDR1 GTSNPN, CDR2 SVGIG (reference sequence). The CDR3 sequence is 14 residues long. Trimming left V 0 bases short and J 1 base short, with 10 bases between. The CDR3 bases are TGTGCCTGGAGTGTACTGGGCTTATCCTACGAGCAGTACTTC. This encodes CAWSVLGLSYEQYF.